The 2 T cell receptor beta chains listed next were all sequenced from one sample in a study of cytomegalovirus exposure and HLA in healthy donors. Assay used: immunoSEQ multiplex PCR; TCRdb lists only in-frame clones, some missing. This sample has 220,000 or so clones, with less than 90% found just once. Sample: PBMCs. The receptors derive from a woman between 18 and 29 years old in good health and CMV-seronegative.

The DNA of the CDR3 is TGTGCCAGCAGCTTGGCCGTATGGGCGGAGGGTGGCTACACCTTC. Protein product: CASSLAVWAEGGYTF. The chain carries TRBV5-4 and TRBJ1-2; the D is unclear. The CDR3 extends over 15 amino acids. The germline CDR1 and CDR2 sequences are SGHNT and YYREEE (reference sequence). V lost 0 bases and J 7 bases, leaving 16 bases between the germline ends.

This rearrangement joins TRBV28 to TRBJ2-1; 8 bases fit TRBD1. The J segment lost 15 bases and the V segment lost 6 bases, leaving 10 bases of the junction unmatched. The CDR3 is 12 residues long. Per germline, CDR1 MDHEN and CDR2 SYDVKM. The CDR3 region has the DNA TGTGCCAGCAGCCGGGACAGGCCCTCTCCGTTCTTC. Its protein product is CASSRDRPSPFF.